What follows are 25 T cell receptor beta chains derived from one specimen sequenced in a study of vaccination effects on CD4 cells after COVID-19. In the ViraFEST assay, antigen-specific CD4+ clonotypes were identified by expansion after peptide-pool stimulation. Isolation of CD4+ T cells took place after ten to eleven days of culture. Prior SARS-CoV-2 infection was absent in the vaccine recipients, as shown by negative nucleocapsid antibodies. No antigen has been identified for these receptors. Produced via immunoSEQ multiplex PCR; TCRdb's table is partial and in-frame only. The data hold tens of thousands of clones, with around four fifths observed a single time. Specimen: CD4+ T cells from PBMCs cultured with HCoV-OC43 spike peptides, collected before COVID-19 vaccination. As to subset: HCoV-OC43 spike overlapping peptide pool stimulation. These receptors all come from a human donor who received a COVID-19 vaccine.

This chain joins TRBV18 and TRBJ1-2; D might be TRBD1 (5 bases). The CDR3 runs to 15 residues. Trimming left V 3 bases short and J 2 bases short, with 13 bases between. Looked up from germline, CDR1 is KGHSH and CDR2 is LQKENI. CDR3 DNA sequence: TGTGCCAGCTCACCCACCGGGACCTCCAACTATGGCTACACCTTC. As protein: CASSPTGTSNYGYTF.

The CDR3 DNA sequence: TGTGCCAGCAGCACACTAGCGGGGGGGCTGGGCGGCGAGCAGTACTTC. Translating it yields CASSTLAGGLGGEQYF. V is TRBV7-2 and J is TRBJ2-7, with 13 bases fitting TRBD2. CDR3 length: 16 amino acids. V dropped 5 bases and J dropped 6; count of bases not matched to a gene: 10. Per the germline V gene, CDR1 is SGHTA and CDR2 is FQGNSA. The full variable domain, with the rest looked up from reference TRBV7-2 and TRBJ2-7, is GAGVSQSPSNKVTEKGKDVELRCDPISGHTALYWYRQSLGQGLEFLIYFQGNSAPDKSGLPSDRFSAERTGGSVSTLTIQRTQQEDSAVYLCASSTLAGGLGGEQYFGPGTRLTVT.

This clone appeared a few times. The chain couples TRBV18 to TRBJ2-5; D gene unclear. This CDR3 has 12 residues. Trimming pared 4 bases from V and 4 bases from J, leaving 7 bases between. The germline CDR1 and CDR2 sequences are KGHSH and LQKENI. The DNA of the CDR3 is TGTGCCAGCTCACAAAAGGGAGAGACCCAGTACTTC. This sequence encodes CASSQKGETQYF.

The chain links TRBV18 to TRBJ2-3; 7 bases line up with TRBD1. The CDR3 sequence is 15 residues long. CDR1 is KGHSH, CDR2 LQKENI, per germline. The V and J ends lost 3 bases and 6 bases, in that order; junction bases with no gene match: 9. CDR3 nucleotides: TGTGCCAGCTCACCTCCGGGACAGCCGGCCGATACGCAGTATTTT. Translation: CASSPPGQPADTQYF.

Points on this clone: The same CDR3 can be traced to other DNA sequences in this sample. V is TRBV5-1 and J is TRBJ1-6; D possibly corresponds to TRBD1 (5 bases). This CDR3 is built from 14 residues. Looked up from germline, CDR1 is SGHRS and CDR2 is YFSETQ. The germline V and J ends were trimmed by 3 bases and 9 bases, with 13 bases remaining between them. As DNA, the CDR3 is TGCGCCAGCAGCTCCCAGGGCATTGGTTCACCCCTCCACTTT. Its translation is CASSSQGIGSPLHF.

The chain recombines TRBV2 with TRBJ1-6, with D possibly being TRBD1 (6 bases). The CDR3 spans 16 residues. Germline lookup yields CDR1 SNHLY and CDR2 FYNNEI. V lost 7 bases and J lost 11, with 24 bases in between. In DNA form, the CDR3 reads TGTGCCAGCATGCGATTTAACATCGCGAGGGGGGCACCCCTCCACTTT. Protein sequence: CASMRFNIARGAPLHF. Using reference TRBV2 and TRBJ1-6 for the parts outside the CDR3, the full variable domain is EPEVTQTPSHQVTQMGQEVILRCVPISNHLYFYWYRQILGQKVEFLVSFYNNEISEKSEIFDDQFSVERPDGSNFTLKIRSTKLEDSAMYFCASMRFNIARGAPLHFGNGTRLTVT.

V usage is TRBV27 and J usage is TRBJ1-2, with D perhaps matching TRBD1 (6 bases). Trimming took off 5 bases at V and 4 bases at J, with 11 bases between the two ends. Per germline, CDR1 MNHEY and CDR2 SMNVEV (reference sequence). The CDR3 loop spans 13 amino acids. CDR3 DNA sequence: TGTGCCAGCAGTCCCGGACAGCCCTATGGCTACACCTTC. Residues: CASSPGQPYGYTF.

The chain uses TRBV5-1 and TRBJ1-6, with 8 positions matching TRBD1. The germline gives CDR1 SGHRS, CDR2 YFSETQ. The CDR3 length is 13 residues. The ends lost 7 bases at V and 8 bases at J; junction bases unmatched: 5. The CDR3: CASVAGGDSPLHF. CDR3 nucleotide sequence: TGCGCCAGCGTTGCAGGGGGCGATTCACCCCTCCACTTT.

The chain has TRBV20-1 and TRBJ2-1; D possibly matches TRBD1 or TRBD2 (5 bases each). Trimming shortened V by 6 bases and J by 7 bases, and 10 bases separated the two germline ends. The CDR3 has 11 residues. CDR1 and CDR2 (germline): DFQATT, SNEGSKA (reference sequence). The CDR3 region is CSAGPGNEQFF. The CDR3, as DNA: TGCAGTGCGGGACCCGGGAATGAGCAGTTCTTC.

This chain joins TRBV6-6 and TRBJ2-5, with D possibly being TRBD1 (6 bases). Germline CDR1 MNHNY, CDR2 SVGAGI (reference sequence). The CDR3 extends over 14 amino acids. Trimming stripped 6 bases from V and 1 base from J, with 12 bases between. For the CDR3, the DNA is TGTGCCAGCAGCATGACAGGCAGCCAAGAGACCCAGTACTTC. Translated: CASSMTGSQETQYF.

The chain combines TRBV7-3 with TRBJ2-1; possibly TRBD2 for D (6 bases). From germline, CDR1 is SGHTA and CDR2 FQGTGA. The V and J ends lost 5 bases and 3 bases respectively, with 20 bases between them. The length of the CDR3 is 17 residues. The DNA for the CDR3 is TGTGCCAGCAGCGTCGCCTCCGGGAGAGCGGTCTACAATGAGCAGTTCTTC. Its translation is CASSVASGRAVYNEQFF. The complete variable domain, with remaining parts taken from reference TRBV7-3 and TRBJ2-1, reads GAGVSQTPSNKVTEKGKYVELRCDPISGHTALYWYRQSLGQGPEFLIYFQGTGAADDSGLPNDRFFAVRPEGSVSTLKIQRTERGDSAVYLCASSVASGRAVYNEQFFGPGTRLTVL.

This chain uses TRBV6-5 with TRBJ2-2; 7 bases line up with TRBD1. This CDR3 region has 13 residues. Germline V CDR1 and CDR2: MNHEY, SVGAGI. V lost 7 bases to trimming and J lost 6 bases; unmatched junction nucleotides: 5. This CDR3 reads CASTTGLAGELFF. CDR3 bases: TGTGCCAGCACGACAGGGTTGGCCGGGGAGCTGTTTTTT.

This chain links TRBV3-1 (or the pseudogene TRBV3-2) with TRBJ2-5, with 9 bases aligning to TRBD2. Germline V gene sequence: CDR1 LGHDT, CDR2 YNNKEL (reference sequence). The CDR3 totals 16 residues. Trimming took 1 base from V and 5 from J; bases not matched to a gene: 8. CDR3 region: CASSQAPPSGMETQYF. The CDR3 nucleotides read TGTGCCAGCAGCCAAGCACCCCCTAGCGGGATGGAGACCCAGTACTTC.

This clone came up once. This chain links TRBV6-5 with TRBJ2-3, with D perhaps matching TRBD1 or TRBD2 (5 bases each). Trimming shortened V by 6 bases and J by 0 bases, and 13 bases separated the two germline ends. CDR1 and CDR2 from the germline V gene are MNHEY and SVGAGI. This CDR3 is 15 amino acids long. CDR3 sequence reads: CASRGDRASTDTQYF. DNA of the CDR3: TGTGCCAGCAGGGGGGACCGCGCCAGCACAGATACGCAGTATTTT.

This chain links TRBV6-5 with TRBJ2-3; D not resolved. The CDR3 sequence is 15 residues long. The germline gives CDR1 MNHEY, CDR2 SVGAGI. The V end lost 0 bases, the J end lost 8 bases, and 15 bases lay between the germline ends. CDR3 in amino acids: CASSYSPPTPGTQYF. The CDR3 nucleotides are TGTGCCAGCAGTTACTCGCCGCCAACCCCTGGTACGCAGTATTTT.

Only a few counts were recorded for this clone. V gene TRBV3-1 (or the pseudogene TRBV3-2) combines with J gene TRBJ1-2; a possible D gene is TRBD1 (5 bases). Looked up from germline, CDR1 is LGHDT and CDR2 is YNNKEL (reference sequence). The CDR3 covers 16 residues. V was trimmed by 1 base and J by 3 bases, leaving 15 bases between them. The chain's CDR3 is CASSQAPRARYYGYTF. The CDR3 DNA reads as TGTGCCAGCAGCCAAGCTCCCAGGGCCAGGTACTATGGCTACACCTTC.

The rearrangement uses TRBV7-3 and TRBJ2-3; TRBD1 might be the D (5 bases). The CDR3 consists of 19 residues. CDR1 and CDR2 from the germline V gene are SGHTA and FQGTGA. Deletions cut 1 base from V and 0 bases from J, with 20 bases between. The CDR3 spells CASSLRVGRQGVSTDTQYF. CDR3 coding DNA: TGTGCCAGCAGCTTAAGGGTTGGGCGGCAGGGCGTTAGCACAGATACGCAGTATTTT.

V gene TRBV5-6 combines with J gene TRBJ2-2; D not resolved. The germline CDR1 and CDR2 sequences are SGHDT and YYEEEE. The CDR3 has 13 amino acids. V lost 1 base and J lost 9, with 10 bases in between. The CDR3 DNA reads TGTGCCAGCAGCTTGTTCTCCGTCAGGGAGCTGTTTTTT. Its protein is CASSLFSVRELFF.

The chain joins TRBV16 to TRBJ2-6; D gene uncertain. This CDR3 spans 16 amino acids. The V gene lost 0 bases and the J gene lost 0 bases, with 6 bases spanning the gap. CDR1 and CDR2 from the germline V gene are KGHSY and FQNENV. The CDR3 nucleotides read TGTGCCAGCAGCCAATCTTGGGCCTCTGGGGCCAACGTCCTGACTTTC. It is translated as CASSQSWASGANVLTF.

The chain is built from TRBV7-2 and TRBJ2-1, with 13 bases fitting TRBD2. This CDR3 is 15 amino acids long. Per germline, CDR1 SGHTA and CDR2 FQGNSA. V lost 8 bases to trimming and J lost 8 bases; unmatched junction nucleotides: 9. The CDR3 reads CASREGLAGVDEQFF. The CDR3 DNA reads TGTGCCAGCCGAGAAGGACTAGCGGGAGTGGATGAGCAGTTCTTC.

The chain has TRBV10-3 and TRBJ2-2; TRBD1 matches 8 bases. This CDR3 spans 16 amino acids. In germline, CDR1 is ENHRY, CDR2 SYGVKD. V gave up 5 bases and J gave up 7 bases; unmatched junction bases: 12. This CDR3 reads CAISPWGQGAGGELFF. The CDR3 bases are TGTGCCATCAGTCCCTGGGGGCAGGGGGCTGGCGGGGAGCTGTTTTTT.

This chain joins TRBV7-9 and TRBJ2-7, with D perhaps matching TRBD2 (5 bases). V lost 5 bases and J 1 base, leaving 9 bases between the germline ends. The CDR3 covers 13 residues. Germline lookup yields CDR1 SEHNR and CDR2 FQNEAQ (reference sequence). In nucleotides, the CDR3 is TGTGCCAGCAGCGCCCGGGGTTCCTACGAGCAGTACTTC. Protein sequence: CASSARGSYEQYF.

The J gene is TRBJ1-1, the V gene TRBV18; TRBD1 is a possible D gene (5 bases). V shed 3 bases and J shed 5 bases, with 10 bases lying between them. Looked up from germline, CDR1 is KGHSH and CDR2 is LQKENI. CDR3 length equals 13 residues. CDR3 region: CASSPTEGTEAFF. CDR3 nucleotides: TGTGCCAGCTCACCGACCGAGGGGACTGAAGCTTTCTTT.

J is TRBJ1-2 and V is TRBV30; TRBD1 aligns across 11 bases. The CDR3 has 15 residues. Looked up from germline, CDR1 is GTSNPN and CDR2 is SVGIG (reference sequence). Trimming at V came to 7 bases and at J to 4 bases, leaving 11 bases not matched to a gene. The CDR3 loop is CASEYGQGASYGYTF. The CDR3, as DNA: TGTGCCTCCGAGTACGGACAGGGGGCAAGCTATGGCTACACCTTC. The full variable domain, its missing parts supplied by reference TRBV30 and TRBJ1-2, is SQTIHQWPATLVQPVGSPLSLECTVEGTSNPNLYWYRQAAGRGLQLLFYSVGIGQISSEVPQNLSASRPQDRQFILSSKKLLLSDSGFYLCASEYGQGASYGYTFGSGTRLTVV.

This clone was seen just once. Since the CDR3 does not end with the conserved phenylalanine or tryptophan, this likely comes from a read error. V gene TRBV5-6 combines with J gene TRBJ1-2; D might be TRBD1 (5 bases). Germline V lookup: CDR1 SGHDT, CDR2 YYEEEE. V was trimmed by 0 bases and J by 7 bases, leaving 10 bases between them. This CDR3 contains 13 residues. The chain's CDR3 is CASSLGGFAGYTL. CDR3 bases: TGTGCCAGCAGCTTGGGGGGGTTCGCTGGCTACACCCTC.